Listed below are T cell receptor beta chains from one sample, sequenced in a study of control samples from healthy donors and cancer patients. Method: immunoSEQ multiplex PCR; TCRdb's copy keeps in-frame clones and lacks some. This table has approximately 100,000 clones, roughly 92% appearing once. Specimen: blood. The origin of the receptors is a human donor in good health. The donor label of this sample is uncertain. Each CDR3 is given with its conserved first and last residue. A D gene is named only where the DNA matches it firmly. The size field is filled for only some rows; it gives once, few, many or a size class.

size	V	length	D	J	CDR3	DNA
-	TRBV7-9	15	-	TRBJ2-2	CASILLIGGAGELFF	TGTGCCAGCATCCTCCTGATCGGGGGAGCCGGGGAGCTGTTTTTT
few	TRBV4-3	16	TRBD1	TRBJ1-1	CASSQSTGTGAGEAFF	TGCGCCAGCAGCCAATCAACCGGGACAGGGGCAGGGGAAGCTTTCTTT
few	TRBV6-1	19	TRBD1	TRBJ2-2	CASSETGQSFPSNTGELFF	TGTGCCAGCAGTGAGACGGGACAGTCCTTTCCTTCGAACACCGGGGAGCTGTTTTTT
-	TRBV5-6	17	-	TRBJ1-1	CASSLARDRFLNTEAFF	TGTGCCAGCAGCTTGGCCCGGGACCGCTTTTTGAACACTGAAGCTTTCTTT
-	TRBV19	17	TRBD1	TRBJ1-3	CASSIARNRGLGNTIYF	TGTGCCAGTAGTATAGCCCGAAACAGGGGGCTTGGAAACACCATATATTTT
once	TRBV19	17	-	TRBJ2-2	CASSISRGADHTGELFF	TGTGCCAGTAGTATAAGTCGAGGGGCCGATCACACCGGGGAGCTGTTTTTT
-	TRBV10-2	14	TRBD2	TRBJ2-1	CASRGTSGGAEQFF	TGCGCCAGCAGGGGGACTAGCGGGGGGGCAGAGCAGTTCTTC
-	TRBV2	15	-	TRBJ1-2	CASSAQVLANYGYTF	TGTGCCAGCAGTGCTCAGGTATTAGCTAACTATGGCTACACCTTC
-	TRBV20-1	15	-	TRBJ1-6	CSASRGSMRNSPLHF	TGCAGTGCGAGTCGGGGTAGCATGAGAAATTCACCCCTCCACTTT
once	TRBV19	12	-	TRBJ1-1	CASSLGDNEAFF	TGTGCCAGTAGTTTAGGGGACAATGAAGCTTTCTTT
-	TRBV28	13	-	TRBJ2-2	CASKEGNTGELFF	TGTGCCAGCAAAGAGGGGAACACCGGGGAGCTGTTTTTT
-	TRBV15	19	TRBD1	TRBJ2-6	CATSRARTGSQIKANVLTF	TGTGCCACCAGCAGAGCCCGGACAGGGAGTCAGATAAAGGCCAACGTCCTGACTTTC
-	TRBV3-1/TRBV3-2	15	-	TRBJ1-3	CASSQGPRSGNTIYF	TGTGCCAGCAGCCAAGGTCCTCGCTCTGGAAACACCATATATTTT
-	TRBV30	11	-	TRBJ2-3	CAWSPADTQYF	TGTGCCTGGAGCCCTGCAGATACGCAGTATTTT
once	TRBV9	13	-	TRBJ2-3	CASSPQPADTQYF	TGTGCCAGCAGCCCCCAACCTGCGGATACGCAGTATTTT
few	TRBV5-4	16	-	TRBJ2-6	CASTRPVISGANVLTF	TGTGCCAGCACCCGTCCCGTGATCTCTGGGGCCAACGTCCTGACTTTC
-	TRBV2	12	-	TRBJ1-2	CASSEDREGYTF	TGTGCCAGCAGTGAAGACAGGGAGGGCTACACCTTC
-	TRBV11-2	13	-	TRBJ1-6	CASSLRAEGALHF	TGTGCCAGCAGCTTAAGGGCCGAAGGGGCCCTCCACTTT
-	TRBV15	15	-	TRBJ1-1	CATSREKGVNTEAFF	TGTGCCACCAGCAGAGAGAAGGGCGTTAACACTGAAGCTTTCTTT
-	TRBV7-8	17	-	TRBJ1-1	CASSLVIGGRANTEAFF	TGTGCCAGCAGCTTAGTCATCGGAGGCAGAGCGAACACTGAAGCTTTCTTT
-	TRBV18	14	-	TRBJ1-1	CASSPPRPNTEAFF	TGTGCCAGCTCACCACCGAGACCGAACACTGAAGCTTTCTTT
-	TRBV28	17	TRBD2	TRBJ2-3	CASSPTSRGVRADTQYF	TGTGCCAGCAGCCCCACCAGCCGGGGGGTTAGAGCAGATACGCAGTATTTT
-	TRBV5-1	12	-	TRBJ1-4	CASSLEGFELFF	TGCGCCAGCAGCTTGGAGGGATTCGAACTGTTTTTT
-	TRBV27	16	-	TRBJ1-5	CASSKLRDTRNQPQHF	TGTGCCAGCAGTAAGCTCCGGGACACCCGCAATCAGCCCCAGCATTTT
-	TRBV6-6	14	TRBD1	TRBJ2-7	CASSVVDRDYEQYF	TGTGCCAGCAGTGTCGTGGACAGGGACTACGAGCAGTACTTC
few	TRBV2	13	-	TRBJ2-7	CASSDVKAYEQYF	TGTGCCAGCAGTGACGTAAAGGCCTACGAGCAGTACTTC
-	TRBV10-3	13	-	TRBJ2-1	CAISDPKSNEQFF	TGTGCCATCAGTGATCCAAAATCCAATGAGCAGTTCTTC
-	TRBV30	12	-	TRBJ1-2	CAEASESGGYTF	TGTGCCGAGGCATCGGAATCGGGTGGCTACACCTTC
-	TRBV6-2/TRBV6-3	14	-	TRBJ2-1	CASSYSGRANEQFF	TGTGCCAGCAGTTACTCGGGCAGGGCCAATGAGCAGTTCTTC
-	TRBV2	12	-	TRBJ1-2	CASSDIREGYTF	TGTGCCAGCAGTGATATCCGGGAGGGCTACACCTTC
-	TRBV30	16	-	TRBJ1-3	CAWSVLSQFSGNTIYF	TGTGCCTGGAGTGTATTGTCGCAGTTCTCTGGAAACACCATATATTTT
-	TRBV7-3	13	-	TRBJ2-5	CASSIANQETQYF	TGTGCCAGCAGCATCGCGAACCAAGAGACCCAGTACTTC
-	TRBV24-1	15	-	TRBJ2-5	CATSDGGRSQETQYF	TGTGCCACCAGTGATGGTGGACGCTCACAAGAGACCCAGTACTTC
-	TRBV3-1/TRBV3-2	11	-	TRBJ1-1	CASSRQLEAFF	TGTGCCAGCAGCCGGCAACTAGAAGCTTTCTTT
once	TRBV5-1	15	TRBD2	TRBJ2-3	CASSAFTSGGNTQYF	TGCGCCAGCAGCGCCTTTACTAGCGGGGGCAATACGCAGTATTTT
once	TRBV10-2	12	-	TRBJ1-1	CASGQGDTEAFF	TGCGCCAGCGGACAAGGGGACACTGAAGCTTTCTTT
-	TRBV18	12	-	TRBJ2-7	CATSDTPYEQYF	TGTGCTACTTCTGACACTCCCTACGAGCAGTACTTC
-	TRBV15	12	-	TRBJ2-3	CATSRRTDTQYF	TGTGCCACCAGCAGACGGACAGATACGCAGTATTTT
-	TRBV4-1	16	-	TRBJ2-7	CASSQAWPGSSYEQYF	TGCGCCAGCAGCCAGGCATGGCCGGGCAGCTCCTACGAGCAGTACTTC
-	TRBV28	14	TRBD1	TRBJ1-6	CASSLTGAYSPLHF	TGTGCCAGCAGCCTCACAGGGGCTTATTCACCCCTCCACTTT
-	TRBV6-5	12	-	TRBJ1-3	CASISSGNTIYF	TGTGCCAGCATCTCTTCTGGAAACACCATATATTTT
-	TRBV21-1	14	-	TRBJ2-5	CASSKLSQEETQYF	TGTGCCAGCAGCAAATTAAGCCAAGAAGAGACCCAGTACTTC
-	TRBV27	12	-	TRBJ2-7	CASSSPSYEQYF	TGTGCCAGCAGTTCGCCCTCCTACGAGCAGTACTTC
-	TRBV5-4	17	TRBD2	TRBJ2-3	CASRRQKLAGGSDTQYF	TGTGCCAGCAGACGACAAAAACTAGCGGGGGGCAGCGATACGCAGTATTTT
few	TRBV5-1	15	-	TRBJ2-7	CASSFMAGASYEQYF	TGCGCCAGCAGCTTTATGGCGGGGGCCTCCTACGAGCAGTACTTC
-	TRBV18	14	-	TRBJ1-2	CASSPPGRASGYTF	TGTGCCAGCTCACCACCGGGGCGGGCAAGTGGCTACACCTTC
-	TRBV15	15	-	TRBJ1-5	CATSRDRGYNQPQHF	TGTGCCACCAGCAGAGACCGGGGTTACAATCAGCCCCAGCATTTT
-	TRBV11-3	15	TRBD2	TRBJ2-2	CASSLGAGSTGELFF	TGTGCCAGCAGCTTAGGAGCGGGAAGCACCGGGGAGCTGTTTTTT
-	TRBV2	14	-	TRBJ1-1	CASSDNRVDTEAFF	TGTGCCAGCAGTGACAACAGGGTTGACACTGAAGCTTTCTTT
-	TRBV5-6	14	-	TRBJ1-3	CASRPMNAGNTIYF	TGTGCCAGCAGACCTATGAACGCTGGAAACACCATATATTTT
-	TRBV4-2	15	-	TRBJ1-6	CASSQEGGLGGPLHF	TGTGCCAGCAGCCAAGAAGGCGGATTGGGAGGACCCCTCCACTTT
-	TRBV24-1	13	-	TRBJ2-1	CATRGEWGTEQFF	TGTGCCACCAGGGGGGAATGGGGGACTGAGCAGTTCTTC
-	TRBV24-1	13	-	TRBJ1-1	CATSRAGNTEAFF	TGTGCCACCAGCCGTGCCGGGAACACTGAAGCTTTCTTT